Included here is one T cell receptor beta chain sequence, with context. The antigen is unknown. The record originates from a study of shared clonotypes between healthy human individuals. Study-level findings and limits: Non-shared clonotypes showed lower generation probabilities than clonotypes common to all four donors. Only blood underwent sampling, and tissue repertoires likely differ. The donor pool, a small one, limited the genetic and exposure-history diversity represented.

Produced via immunoSEQ multiplex PCR; TCRdb's table is partial and in-frame only. Of about 2.3 million clones in the sample, approximately 93% were seen once. Trimming took 6 bases from V and 8 from J, leaving 26 bases between them. The length of the CDR3 is 16 residues. Germline CDR1 reads SGDLS; CDR2 reads YYNGEE. The authors divided CD4+ cells into CD45RA+ naive and CD45RA-negative memory subsets. Specimen: naive CD4+ T cells from PBMCs. The subset here: CD45RA+ positively selected. This TCR came from a man between 18 and 35 years old in good health. Some clones in this sample may be carry-over from other donors' samples. The chain combines TRBV9 with TRBJ1-2; D not certain. This CDR3 is CASTPNPGLPSGGYTF. CDR3 DNA: TGTGCCAGCACCCCCAACCCTGGGCTACCTTCCGGGGGCTACACCTTC.